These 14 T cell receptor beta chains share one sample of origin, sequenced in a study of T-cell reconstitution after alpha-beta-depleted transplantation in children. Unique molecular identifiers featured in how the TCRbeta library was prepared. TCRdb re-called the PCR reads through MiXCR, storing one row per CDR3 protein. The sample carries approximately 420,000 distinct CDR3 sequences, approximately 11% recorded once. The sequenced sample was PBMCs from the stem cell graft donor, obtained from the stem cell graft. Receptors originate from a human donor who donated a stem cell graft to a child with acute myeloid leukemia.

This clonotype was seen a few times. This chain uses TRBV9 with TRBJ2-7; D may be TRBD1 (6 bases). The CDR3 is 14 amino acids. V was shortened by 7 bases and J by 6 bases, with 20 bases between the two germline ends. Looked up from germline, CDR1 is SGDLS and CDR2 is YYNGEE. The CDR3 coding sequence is TGTGCCAGCTCCGGACAGCCTAGCTCGGGCGAGCAGTACTTC. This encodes CASSGQPSSGEQYF.

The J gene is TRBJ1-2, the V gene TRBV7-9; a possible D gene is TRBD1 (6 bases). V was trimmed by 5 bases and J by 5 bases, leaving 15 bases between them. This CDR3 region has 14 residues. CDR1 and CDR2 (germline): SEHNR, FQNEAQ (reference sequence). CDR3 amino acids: CASSPRDTGYGYTF. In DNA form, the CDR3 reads TGTGCCAGCAGCCCGCGGGACACGGGGTATGGCTACACCTTC.

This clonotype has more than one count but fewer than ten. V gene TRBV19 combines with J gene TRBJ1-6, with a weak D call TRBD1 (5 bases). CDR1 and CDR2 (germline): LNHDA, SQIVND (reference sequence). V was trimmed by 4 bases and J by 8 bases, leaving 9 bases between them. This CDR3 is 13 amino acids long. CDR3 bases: TGTGCCAGTAGTACCGACAGTGATTCACCCCTCCACTTT. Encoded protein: CASSTDSDSPLHF. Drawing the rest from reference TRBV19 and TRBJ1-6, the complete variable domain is DGGITQSPKYLFRKEGQNVTLSCEQNLNHDAMYWYRQDPGQGLRLIYYSQIVNDFQKGDIAEGYSVSREKKESFPLTVTSAQKNPTAFYLCASSTDSDSPLHFGNGTRLTVT.

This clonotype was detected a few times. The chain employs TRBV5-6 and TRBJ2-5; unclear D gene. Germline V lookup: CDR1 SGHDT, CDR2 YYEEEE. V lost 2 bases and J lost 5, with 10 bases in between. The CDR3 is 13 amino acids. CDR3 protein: CASSFDPRETQYF. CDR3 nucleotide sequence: TGTGCCAGCAGCTTCGACCCGAGGGAGACCCAGTACTTC. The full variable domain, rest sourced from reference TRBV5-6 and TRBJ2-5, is DAGVTQSPTHLIKTRGQQVTLRCSPKSGHDTVSWYQQALGQGPQFIFQYYEEEERQRGNFPDRFSGHQFPNYSSELNVNALLLGDSALYLCASSFDPRETQYFGPGTRLLVL.

The CDR3 DNA follows: TGTGCCATCAGTGATTTGCCAGATACGCAGTATTTT. It translates to CAISDLPDTQYF. The chain combines TRBV10-3 with TRBJ2-3, with no clear D. V was pared by 3 bases and J by 4 bases, with 5 bases between. CDR1 is ENHRY and CDR2 is SYGVKD in the germline V gene. The CDR3 spans 12 residues.

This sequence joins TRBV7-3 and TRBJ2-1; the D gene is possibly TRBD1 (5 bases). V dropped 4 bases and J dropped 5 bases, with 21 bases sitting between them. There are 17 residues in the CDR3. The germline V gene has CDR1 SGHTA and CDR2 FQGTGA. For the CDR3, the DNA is TGTGCCAGCAGCTCCACGTGGGGCCCCCTGAACCACAATGAGCAGTTCTTC. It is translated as CASSSTWGPLNHNEQFF.

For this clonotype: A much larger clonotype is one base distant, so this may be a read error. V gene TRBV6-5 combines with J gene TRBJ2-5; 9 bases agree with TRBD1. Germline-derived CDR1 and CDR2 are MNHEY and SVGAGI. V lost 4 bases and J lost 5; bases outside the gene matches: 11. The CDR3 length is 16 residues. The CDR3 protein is CASSLTQGARAETQYF. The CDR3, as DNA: TGTGCCAGCAGTTTAACACAGGGGGCAAGGGCGGAGACCCAGTACTTC.

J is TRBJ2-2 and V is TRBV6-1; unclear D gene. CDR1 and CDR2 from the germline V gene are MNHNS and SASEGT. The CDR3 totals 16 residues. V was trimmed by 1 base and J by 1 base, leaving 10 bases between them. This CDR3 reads CASSEGVAGNTGELFF. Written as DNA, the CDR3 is TGTGCCAGCAGTGAAGGGGTGGCAGGGAACACCGGGGAGCTGTTTTTT.

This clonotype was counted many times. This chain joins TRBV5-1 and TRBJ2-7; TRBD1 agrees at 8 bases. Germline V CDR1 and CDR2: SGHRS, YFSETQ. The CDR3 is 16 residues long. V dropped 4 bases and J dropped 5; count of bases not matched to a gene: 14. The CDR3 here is CASSPHPHRGEHEQYF. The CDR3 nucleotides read TGCGCCAGCAGCCCTCATCCCCACAGGGGGGAACACGAGCAGTACTTC.

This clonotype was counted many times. CDR3 region: CASSLAGGLDTQYF. The CDR3 DNA reads TGTGCCAGCAGTTTAGCGGGAGGCCTAGATACGCAGTATTTT. The chain couples TRBV12-3 or TRBV12-4 to TRBJ2-3; tentative D call: TRBD2 (6 bases). There are 14 residues in the CDR3. V lost 0 bases to trimming and J lost 5 bases, with 9 bases between them.

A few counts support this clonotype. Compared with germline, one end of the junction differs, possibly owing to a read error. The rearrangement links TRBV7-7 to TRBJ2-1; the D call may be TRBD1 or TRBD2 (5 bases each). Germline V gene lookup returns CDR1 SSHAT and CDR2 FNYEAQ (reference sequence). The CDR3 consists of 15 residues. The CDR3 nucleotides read TGTGCTAGCAGCCTGTACCGGGACGCCTACAATGAGCAGTTCTTC. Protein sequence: CASSLYRDAYNEQFF. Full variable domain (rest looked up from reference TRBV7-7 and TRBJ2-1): GAGVSQSPRYKVTKRGQDVTLRCDPISSHATLYWYQQALGQGPEFLTYFNYEAQPDKSGLPSDRFSAERPEGSISTLTIQRTEQRDSAMYRCASSLYRDAYNEQFFGPGTRLTVL.

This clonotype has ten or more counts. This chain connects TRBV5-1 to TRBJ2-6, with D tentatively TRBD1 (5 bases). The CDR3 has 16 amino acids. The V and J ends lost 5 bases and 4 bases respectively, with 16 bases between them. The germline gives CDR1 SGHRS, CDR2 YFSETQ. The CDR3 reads CASSVPRAYGANVLTF. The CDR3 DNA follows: TGCGCCAGCAGTGTGCCCAGGGCTTACGGGGCCAACGTCCTGACTTTC.

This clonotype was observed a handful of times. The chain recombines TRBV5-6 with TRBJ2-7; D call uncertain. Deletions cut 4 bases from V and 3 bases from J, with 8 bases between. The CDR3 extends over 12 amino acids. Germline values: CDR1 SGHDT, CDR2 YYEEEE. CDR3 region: CASSVTFYEQYF. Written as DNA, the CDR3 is TGTGCCAGCAGCGTAACGTTCTACGAGCAGTACTTC.

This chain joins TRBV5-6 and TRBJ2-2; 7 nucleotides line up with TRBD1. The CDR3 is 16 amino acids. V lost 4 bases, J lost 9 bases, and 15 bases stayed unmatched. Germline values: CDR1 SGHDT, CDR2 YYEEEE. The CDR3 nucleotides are TGTGCCAGCAGCACTCTGACAGGGAGAGAGACCAGGGAGCTGTTTTTT. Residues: CASSTLTGRETRELFF. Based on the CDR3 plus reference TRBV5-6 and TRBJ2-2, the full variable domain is DAGVTQSPTHLIKTRGQQVTLRCSPKSGHDTVSWYQQALGQGPQFIFQYYEEEERQRGNFPDRFSGHQFPNYSSELNVNALLLGDSALYLCASSTLTGRETRELFFGEGSRLTVL.